The 4 T cell receptor beta chains reported below all come from one sample, sequenced in a study of blood T cell repertoires in COVID-19. Data came from immunoSEQ multiplex PCR; TCRdb stores just in-frame clones and leaves some out. The sample carries approximately 170,000 clones, about 83% recorded once. Sequenced: peripheral blood. The receptor source for this set is a man aged 65 to 79 who had recovered from COVID-19.

CDR3 DNA sequence: TGTGCCAGCAGCCCTACCATTAGCCCGCCTGGCACTGAAGCTTTCTTT. Its protein product is CASSPTISPPGTEAFF. This sequence joins TRBV7-2 and TRBJ1-1; D uncertain. Germline values: CDR1 SGHTA, CDR2 FQGNSA. CDR3 length equals 16 residues. V was shortened by 5 bases and J by 4 bases, with 20 bases between the two germline ends. Together with reference TRBV7-2 and TRBJ1-1, the CDR3 gives the full variable domain: GAGVSQSPSNKVTEKGKDVELRCDPISGHTALYWYRQSLGQGLEFLIYFQGNSAPDKSGLPSDRFSAERTGGSVSTLTIQRTQQEDSAVYLCASSPTISPPGTEAFFGQGTRLTVV.

The chain couples TRBV7-2 to TRBJ1-2; D ambiguous. Looked up from germline, CDR1 is SGHTA and CDR2 is FQGNSA. V was trimmed by 1 base and J by 3 bases, leaving 9 bases between them. This CDR3 comprises 14 residues. CDR3 sequence: CASSLGDSDYGYTF. CDR3 nucleotide sequence: TGTGCCAGCAGCTTAGGGGATAGCGACTATGGCTACACCTTC.

This chain joins TRBV2 and TRBJ2-7; 9 bases fit TRBD1. This CDR3 is 14 amino acids long. Unmatched junction bases numbered 10, after V lost 6 bases and J lost 7 bases. The germline gives CDR1 SNHLY, CDR2 FYNNEI. DNA for the CDR3: TGTGCCAGCAGGGAGGGACAGGGATTTGGTGAGCAGTACTTC. Its protein is CASREGQGFGEQYF.

The chain joins TRBV12-3 or TRBV12-4 to TRBJ2-1; D is possibly TRBD2 (5 bases). V dropped 3 bases and J dropped 7 bases, with 10 bases sitting between them. This CDR3 contains 13 residues. The CDR3 DNA is TGTGCCAGCAGTTTCACGAGGGCTAATGAGCAGTTCTTC. This encodes CASSFTRANEQFF.